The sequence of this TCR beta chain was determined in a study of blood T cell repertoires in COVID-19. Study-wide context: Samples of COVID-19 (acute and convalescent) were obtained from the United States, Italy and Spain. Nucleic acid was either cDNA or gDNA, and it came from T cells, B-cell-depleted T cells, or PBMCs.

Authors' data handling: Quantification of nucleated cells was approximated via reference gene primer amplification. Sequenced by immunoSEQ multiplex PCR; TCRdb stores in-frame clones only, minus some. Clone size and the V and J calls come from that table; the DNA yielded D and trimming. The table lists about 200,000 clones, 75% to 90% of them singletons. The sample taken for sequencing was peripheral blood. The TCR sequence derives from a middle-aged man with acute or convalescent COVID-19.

The CDR3 reads CAIRGAGGEQETQYF. In DNA, the CDR3 is TGTGCCATCAGGGGGGCGGGAGGGGAACAAGAGACCCAGTACTTC. This rearrangement joins TRBV10-3 to TRBJ2-5; 9 bases align to TRBD2. The CDR3 is 15 amino acids. V lost 6 bases to trimming and J lost 2 bases; unmatched junction nucleotides: 7. CDR1 ENHRY and CDR2 SYGVKD come from the germline V gene.